One and the same sample provided the 18 T cell receptor beta chains below, sequenced in a study of shared clonotypes between healthy human individuals. TCRdb's table, derived via immunoSEQ multiplex PCR, lists solely in-frame clones and lacks some. Of about 580,000 clones listed, roughly 98% were seen once; the top ten hold 0.3%. Naive CD8 cells, CD45RO-negative and positively selected for CCR7, excluded terminally differentiated effector memory CD45RA+ cells. The sample comprised naive CD8+ T cells sorted from blood. These TCRs come from a man aged 25 to 40 in good health.

The rearrangement uses TRBV5-6 and TRBJ2-7; tentatively, D is TRBD1 or TRBD2 (5 bases each). CDR1 is SGHDT, CDR2 YYEEEE, per germline. The CDR3 totals 16 residues. V lost 6 bases and J lost 3, with 22 bases in between. The CDR3 region is CASTPGWSGRRYEQYF. Here the CDR3 DNA reads TGTGCCAGCACTCCGGGGTGGTCAGGGCGTCGCTACGAGCAGTACTTC.

This chain joins TRBV18 and TRBJ2-7; 9 nucleotides line up with TRBD1. Germline V gene data show CDR1 as KGHSH and CDR2 as LQKENI. After removal of 3 bases from V and 2 bases from J, the junction contained 8 bases not matched to a gene. The CDR3 has 16 amino acids. The CDR3 DNA sequence: TGTGCCAGCTCACCCCGGGACAGGGCAAACACCTACGAGCAGTACTTC. It yields the protein CASSPRDRANTYEQYF.

CDR3 amino acids: CASSYQQGEWDEAFF. The CDR3 nucleotides read TGTGCCAGCAGTTATCAGCAGGGGGAATGGGATGAAGCTTTCTTT. The chain recombines TRBV6-5 with TRBJ1-1; TRBD1 agrees at 7 bases. The V and J ends lost 3 bases and 7 bases, in that order; junction bases with no gene match: 11. CDR1 and CDR2 from the germline V gene are MNHEY and SVGAGI. The CDR3 is made up of 15 amino acids.

The J gene is TRBJ2-1, the V gene TRBV11-2; tentatively, D is TRBD1 or TRBD2 (6 bases each). Per germline, CDR1 SGHAT and CDR2 FQNNGV. Trimming removed 5 bases at V and 1 base at J, with 15 bases between. This CDR3 contains 16 residues. In DNA form, the CDR3 reads TGTGCCAGCAGCCCACAGGGAGGTGGTTCCTACAATGAGCAGTTCTTC. This sequence encodes CASSPQGGGSYNEQFF.

The genes are TRBV5-6 and TRBJ2-1; tentatively, D is TRBD1 (6 bases). The CDR3 is 14 amino acids. From germline, CDR1 is SGHDT and CDR2 YYEEEE. V lost 6 bases, J lost 8 bases, and 18 bases lay in between. CDR3 loop: CASTTWYTGYEQFF. DNA of the CDR3: TGTGCCAGCACCACTTGGTATACAGGGTATGAGCAGTTCTTC.

The V gene is TRBV29-1, the J gene TRBJ2-1; 9 bases line up with TRBD2. Germline CDR1 reads SQVTM; CDR2 reads ANQGSEA. The CDR3 consists of 13 residues. Trimming at V came to 5 bases and at J to 7 bases, leaving 6 bases not matched to a gene. This CDR3 reads CSVRTSEMNEQFF. For the CDR3, the DNA is TGCAGCGTTCGGACTAGCGAAATGAATGAGCAGTTCTTC.

This rearrangement joins TRBV6-5 to TRBJ2-1; tentative D call: TRBD1 (5 bases). Trimming stripped 0 bases from V and 10 bases from J, with 16 bases between. The germline gives CDR1 MNHEY, CDR2 SVGAGI. CDR3 size: 15 residues. The CDR3 here is CASSYSTFRQGEQFF. The CDR3 DNA sequence: TGTGCCAGCAGTTACTCGACATTTCGCCAGGGAGAGCAGTTCTTC.

The chain uses TRBV29-1 and TRBJ2-3, with D possibly TRBD1 on 6 matching bases. The CDR3 consists of 16 residues. Germline values: CDR1 SQVTM, CDR2 ANQGSEA. Trimming took 1 base from V and 1 from J, leaving 15 bases between them. CDR3 loop: CSVEVGGFGGTDTQYF. The CDR3, as DNA: TGCAGCGTTGAAGTAGGGGGATTTGGTGGCACAGATACGCAGTATTTT.

The rearrangement uses TRBV10-3 and TRBJ2-5; D not certain. Germline V gene lookup returns CDR1 ENHRY and CDR2 SYGVKD. This CDR3 has 9 amino acids. V lost 10 bases and J 2 bases, leaving 2 bases between the germline ends. CDR3 protein: CARQETQYF. As DNA, the CDR3 is TGTGCCAGACAAGAGACCCAGTACTTC.

The CDR3 DNA follows: TGCGCCAGCAGCTTCCGGGAGCCCAACTATGGCTACACCTTC. Protein product: CASSFREPNYGYTF. The rearrangement links TRBV5-1 to TRBJ1-2; no definite D call. Looked up from germline, CDR1 is SGHRS and CDR2 is YFSETQ. The length of the CDR3 is 14 residues. Trimming removed 2 bases at V and 2 bases at J, with 10 bases between.

This sequence joins TRBV10-1 and TRBJ2-7; 10 bases line up with TRBD2. CDR1 WNHNN and CDR2 SYGVQD come from the germline V gene (reference sequence). Unmatched junction bases numbered 3, after V lost 2 bases and J lost 5 bases. The CDR3 is 14 residues long. The CDR3 sequence is CASSEASGSHEQYF. Written as DNA, the CDR3 is TGCGCCAGCAGTGAGGCTAGCGGGAGCCACGAGCAGTACTTC.

This clone has just one count. Distinct nucleotide sequences in the sample also encode this CDR3. This chain uses TRBV29-1 with TRBJ2-7; D not certain. Trimming pared 4 bases from V and 2 bases from J, leaving 9 bases between. CDR1 is SQVTM and CDR2 is ANQGSEA in the germline V gene. This CDR3 region has 12 residues. The CDR3 DNA follows: TGCAGCGTTGGAACGGCCACCTACGAGCAGTACTTC. Its translation: CSVGTATYEQYF.

The chain combines TRBV29-1 with TRBJ1-1, with TRBD1 matching 8 bases. The germline V gene has CDR1 SQVTM and CDR2 ANQGSEA. CDR3 size: 14 residues. The junction had 5 bases not matched to a gene; V was cut back by 0 bases and J by 5 bases. CDR3 in DNA: TGCAGCGTTGAAGACAGGGGGCTGGGGACTGAAGCTTTCTTT. Translation gives CSVEDRGLGTEAFF.

V gene TRBV7-6 combines with J gene TRBJ2-7, with 7 bases that match TRBD1. This CDR3 is built from 16 residues. V was clipped by 5 bases and J by 6 bases; unmatched bases: 16. Looked up from germline, CDR1 is SGHVS and CDR2 is FNYEAQ. The chain's CDR3 is CASSPRGTDRLFEQYF. The CDR3 nucleotides are TGTGCCAGCAGCCCCCGTGGGACAGATAGACTATTCGAGCAGTACTTC.

This clone was recorded only once. The chain has TRBV7-9 and TRBJ2-7; unclear D gene. V was shortened by 5 bases and J by 5 bases, with 16 bases between the two germline ends. Germline CDR1 is SEHNR and CDR2 is FQNEAQ (reference sequence). This CDR3 comprises 14 residues. CDR3 sequence (DNA): TGTGCCAGCAGCATTGACGCCCAATACGACGAGCAGTACTTC. It yields the protein CASSIDAQYDEQYF. The variable domain in full, with the rest retrieved from reference TRBV7-9 and TRBJ2-7, is DTGVSQNPRHKITKRGQNVTFRCDPISEHNRLYWYRQTLGQGPEFLTYFQNEAQLEKSRLLSDRFSAERPKGSFSTLEIQRTEQGDSAMYLCASSIDAQYDEQYFGPGTRLTVT.

This chain links TRBV9 with TRBJ2-1; D uncertain. Germline V gene lookup returns CDR1 SGDLS and CDR2 YYNGEE. The CDR3 consists of 16 residues. Trimming shortened V by 4 bases and J by 1 base, and 15 bases separated the two germline ends. CDR3: CASSPRRPTSYNEQFF. The CDR3 bases are TGTGCCAGCAGCCCTCGCCGCCCGACTTCCTACAATGAGCAGTTCTTC.

The genes are TRBV12-5 and TRBJ1-2; D is unclear. From germline, CDR1 is LGHNT and CDR2 FRNRAP. The CDR3 totals 13 residues. The ends were cut back, 4 bases at V and 4 bases at J, with 10 bases in the middle. CDR3 sequence: CASGYDMGYGYTF. The CDR3 nucleotides are TGTGCTAGTGGTTATGACATGGGCTATGGCTACACCTTC.

This chain uses TRBV5-8 with TRBJ2-1; 9 bases agree with TRBD1. The trim removed 7 bases at V and 0 bases at J, leaving 14 bases unmatched. Germline V gives CDR1 SGHTS, CDR2 YDEGEE. The CDR3 is made up of 18 amino acids. CDR3 region: CASCRDRDEPSSYNEQFF. The CDR3 nucleotides are TGTGCCAGCTGCCGGGACAGGGACGAACCAAGCTCCTACAATGAGCAGTTCTTC.